This T cell receptor (beta chain) was retrieved from a study of PD-1 blockade in classical Hodgkin lymphoma. Findings and limits, study-wide: Some patients began nivolumab under 1 year after ASCT. These patients were excluded from later analyses.

Libraries were prepared by immunoSEQ multiplex PCR; TCRdb keeps only in-frame clonotypes and omits some of them. The sample lists about 19,000 clones; about 77% were seen once. The CDR3 runs to 14 residues. The V and J ends lost 0 bases and 6 bases respectively, with 13 bases between them. Germline V gives CDR1 SGHRS, CDR2 YFSETQ. As to time point: cycle 4 day 1 (C4D1), after more than five weeks of nivolumab. In every patient, relapse followed autologous stem cell transplantation, while exposure to brentuximab vedotin differed. Remarks on this clone: Its antigen is still unknown.

Sequenced material: peripheral blood mononuclear cells (PBMCs), taken before the fourth cycle of nivolumab. The clonotype comes from a human donor with classical Hodgkin lymphoma. The chain combines TRBV5-1 with TRBJ2-7, with D unclear. The CDR3 is CASSLVGDLPEQYV. CDR3 sequence (DNA): TGCGCCAGCAGCTTGGTCGGCGACCTTCCCGAGCAGTACGTC.